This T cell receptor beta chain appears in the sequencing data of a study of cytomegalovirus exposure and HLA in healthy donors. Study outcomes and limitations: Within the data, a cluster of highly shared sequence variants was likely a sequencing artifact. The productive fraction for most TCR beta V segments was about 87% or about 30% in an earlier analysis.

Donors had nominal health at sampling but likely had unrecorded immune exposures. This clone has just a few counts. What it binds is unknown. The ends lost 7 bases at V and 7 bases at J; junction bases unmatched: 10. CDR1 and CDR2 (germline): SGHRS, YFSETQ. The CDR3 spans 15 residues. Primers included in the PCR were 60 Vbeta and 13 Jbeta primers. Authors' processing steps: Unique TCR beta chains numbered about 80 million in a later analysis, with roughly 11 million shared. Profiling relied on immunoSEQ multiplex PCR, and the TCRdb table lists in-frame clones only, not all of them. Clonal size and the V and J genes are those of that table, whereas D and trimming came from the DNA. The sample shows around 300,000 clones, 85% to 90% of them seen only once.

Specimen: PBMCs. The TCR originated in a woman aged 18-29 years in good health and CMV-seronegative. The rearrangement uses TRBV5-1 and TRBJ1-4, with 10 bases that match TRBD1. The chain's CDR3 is CASQRRTGGSEKLFF. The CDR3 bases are TGCGCCAGCCAGCGACGGACAGGGGGGAGTGAAAAACTGTTTTTT. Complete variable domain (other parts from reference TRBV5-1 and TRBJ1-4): KAGVTQTPRYLIKTRGQQVTLSCSPISGHRSVSWYQQTPGQGLQFLFEYFSETQRNKGNFPGRFSGRQFSNSRSEMNVSTLELGDSALYLCASQRRTGGSEKLFFGSGTQLSVL.